The 30 T cell receptor beta chains given below trace back to one sample, sequenced in a study of blood T cell repertoires in COVID-19. Sequenced by immunoSEQ multiplex PCR; TCRdb stores in-frame clones only, minus some. Here the sample spans over 130,000 clones, about 87% being singletons. Sequencing was done on a sample of peripheral blood. These receptors were taken from a man aged 60 to 75 with active or convalescent COVID-19.

CDR3 region: CASSLTARGSEQYF. The CDR3 DNA reads TGTGCCAGCAGCTTAACCGCCAGGGGGTCCGAGCAGTACTTC. This chain uses TRBV7-3 with TRBJ2-7, with 7 bases fitting TRBD1. The ends lost 0 bases at V and 6 bases at J; junction bases unmatched: 5. The length of the CDR3 is 14 residues. Germline assignment: CDR1 SGHTA and CDR2 FQGTGA.

This chain connects TRBV3-1 (or the pseudogene TRBV3-2) to TRBJ2-5; D is possibly TRBD2 (5 bases). This CDR3 is 12 amino acids long. Looked up from germline, CDR1 is LGHDT and CDR2 is YNNKEL (reference sequence). V shed 4 bases and J shed 4 bases, with 7 bases lying between them. CDR3 region: CASSRGRETQYF. Written as DNA, the CDR3 is TGTGCCAGCAGCCGCGGGCGAGAGACCCAGTACTTC.

The V call is TRBV27, the J call TRBJ2-1, with 12 nucleotides matching TRBD2. This CDR3 has 15 residues. Germline V gene lookup returns CDR1 MNHEY and CDR2 SMNVEV (reference sequence). The V gene end was trimmed by 5 bases and the J gene end by 6 bases; junction bases not matched to a gene: 5. CDR3 nucleotides: TGTGCCAGCAGTATCGGACTAGCGGGGACCAATGAGCAGTTCTTC. Its translation is CASSIGLAGTNEQFF.

This clone was seen a handful of times. The chain carries TRBV19 and TRBJ1-5; a possible D gene is TRBD1 (5 bases). This CDR3 has 17 amino acids. V gave up 10 bases and J gave up 4 bases, with 26 bases separating them. Germline lookup yields CDR1 LNHDA and CDR2 SQIVND (reference sequence). CDR3 protein: CATSRRPPRQFNQPQHF. The CDR3 coding sequence is TGTGCCACTTCCCGAAGGCCCCCCCGACAGTTTAATCAGCCCCAGCATTTT.

This rearrangement joins TRBV6-1 to TRBJ1-2; D is possibly TRBD1 (6 bases). The CDR3 loop spans 13 amino acids. Germline V gene data show CDR1 as MNHNS and CDR2 as SASEGT. With 0 bases removed from V and 7 bases from J, the gap between germline ends came to 9 bases. The CDR3 sequence is CASSEATRGGYTF. The CDR3 nucleotides read TGTGCCAGCAGTGAAGCGACCAGGGGTGGCTACACCTTC.

This clone was observed a single time. The J gene is TRBJ1-3, the V gene TRBV7-9, with D tentatively TRBD1 (5 bases). The CDR3 covers 16 residues. Germline CDR1 and CDR2: SEHNR and FQNEAQ (reference sequence). Trimming removed 4 bases from V and 0 bases from J, with 13 bases in between. CDR3 residues: CASSSSGHFSGNTIYF. The CDR3 DNA is TGTGCCAGCAGCTCCTCAGGACACTTCTCTGGAAACACCATATATTTT.

This clone occurred once. This sequence joins TRBV11-1 and TRBJ2-7; D is unclear. The CDR3 is 14 amino acids. Germline-derived CDR1 and CDR2 are SGHAT and FQDESV (reference sequence). V lost 5 bases, J lost 1 base, and 12 bases lay in between. The CDR3 region is CASSQQRRSYEQYF. Here the CDR3 DNA reads TGTGCCAGCAGCCAACAGAGACGGTCCTACGAGCAGTACTTC. Filled out from reference TRBV11-1 and TRBJ2-7, the complete variable domain reads EAEVAQSPRYKITEKSQAVAFWCDPISGHATLYWYRQILGQGPELLVQFQDESVVDDSQLPKDRFSAERLKGVDSTLKIQPAELGDSAMYLCASSQQRRSYEQYFGPGTRLTVT.

The V and J genes are TRBV7-9 and TRBJ2-1, with 10 bases fitting TRBD2. CDR3 size: 16 residues. Germline CDR1 SEHNR, CDR2 FQNEAQ (reference sequence). The V gene end was trimmed by 1 base and the J gene end by 9 bases; junction bases not matched to a gene: 9. The chain's CDR3 is CASSLEAGGPVGEQFF. The CDR3 region has the DNA TGTGCCAGCAGCTTAGAAGCGGGAGGGCCAGTGGGTGAGCAGTTCTTC.

The chain is built from TRBV25-1 and TRBJ2-5; the match to TRBD1 covers 7 bases. There are 17 residues in the CDR3. Trimming at V came to 1 base and at J to 2 bases, leaving 10 bases not matched to a gene. Looked up from germline, CDR1 is MGHDK and CDR2 is SYGVNS. This CDR3 reads CASSESTVQGPQETQYF. CDR3 nucleotide sequence: TGTGCCAGCAGTGAATCGACAGTACAGGGGCCTCAAGAGACCCAGTACTTC. Full variable domain (remainder filled in from reference TRBV25-1 and TRBJ2-5): EADIYQTPRYLVIGTGKKITLECSQTMGHDKMYWYQQDPGMELHLIHYSYGVNSTEKGDLSSESTVSRIRTEHFPLTLESARPSHTSQYLCASSESTVQGPQETQYFGPGTRLLVL.

J is TRBJ2-3 and V is TRBV24-1, with D possibly being TRBD1 (5 bases). CDR1 and CDR2 (germline): KGHDR, SFDVKD. CDR3 length: 16 amino acids. V lost 0 bases, J lost 2 bases, and 11 bases lay in between. The CDR3 region is CATSDLAGPATDTQYF. The CDR3 coding sequence is TGTGCCACCAGTGATTTGGCAGGGCCGGCCACAGATACGCAGTATTTT.

The J gene is TRBJ2-7, the V gene TRBV19; 10 bases are shared with TRBD1. Germline assignment: CDR1 LNHDA and CDR2 SQIVND (reference sequence). The CDR3 spans 16 residues. Trimming took 3 bases from V and 6 from J; bases not matched to a gene: 11. Written as DNA, the CDR3 is TGTGCCAGTAGTATTGGACAGGGGGGCGGGATCCTCGAGCAGTACTTC. Translated, it gives CASSIGQGGGILEQYF.

The rearrangement uses TRBV4-1 and TRBJ1-5; possible D gene TRBD1, 6 bases. The CDR3 loop spans 18 amino acids. CDR1 is MGHRA, CDR2 YSYEKL, per germline. V shed 1 base and J shed 3 bases, with 19 bases lying between them. CDR3 sequence (DNA): TGCGCCAGCAGCCAAGCTACCTTGGGACAAAATAACAATCAGCCCCAGCATTTT. Its protein product is CASSQATLGQNNNQPQHF.

V is TRBV28 and J is TRBJ1-1; possible D gene TRBD1, 5 bases. The CDR3 consists of 14 residues. CDR1 is MDHEN and CDR2 is SYDVKM in the germline V gene. V lost 1 base and J lost 7, with 13 bases in between. The CDR3 reads CASSLSIGGDEAFF. The CDR3 nucleotides read TGTGCCAGCAGTTTATCTATTGGGGGGGATGAAGCTTTCTTT.

The chain uses TRBV6-1 and TRBJ2-4, with 8 bases that match TRBD1. The germline CDR1 and CDR2 sequences are MNHNS and SASEGT. This CDR3 region has 19 residues. Trimming removed 1 base from V and 0 bases from J; junction bases left unmatched: 11. The CDR3: CASSEDPGQGRLAKNIQYF. As DNA, the CDR3 is TGTGCCAGCAGTGAAGACCCAGGACAGGGCCGGCTAGCCAAAAACATTCAGTACTTC.

V is TRBV5-4 and J is TRBJ1-1, with a weak D call TRBD1 (6 bases). The V end was cut by 4 bases, the J end by 7 bases, with 14 bases between. This CDR3 contains 13 residues. Germline CDR1 SGHNT, CDR2 YYREEE (reference sequence). Here the CDR3 reads CASSLGQADEAFF. DNA of the CDR3: TGTGCCAGCAGCCTGGGACAAGCTGATGAAGCTTTCTTT.

The chain is built from TRBV2 and TRBJ1-6, with 8 bases identical to TRBD1. With 7 bases clipped from V and 6 bases from J, the junction kept 5 bases outside the gene matches. Germline V gene data show CDR1 as SNHLY and CDR2 as FYNNEI. The CDR3 is made up of 14 amino acids. The CDR3 coding sequence is TGTGCCAGCATCCGGGACAGGCTTAATTCACCCCTCCACTTT. Encoded protein: CASIRDRLNSPLHF.

This rearrangement joins TRBV12-3 or TRBV12-4 to TRBJ1-2; the D gene is possibly TRBD1 (5 bases). V was trimmed by 3 bases and J by 8 bases, leaving 10 bases between them. There are 12 residues in the CDR3. The CDR3 nucleotides are TGTGCCAGCAGTTTCGGGGGTGGCGGCTACACCTTC. Protein sequence: CASSFGGGGYTF.

V is TRBV27 and J is TRBJ1-5; D call uncertain. V was clipped by 2 bases and J by 9 bases, with 11 bases between them. CDR3 length: 13 amino acids. Germline CDR1 reads MNHEY; CDR2 reads SMNVEV (reference sequence). Here the CDR3 reads CASSLMGDGPQHF. The DNA of the CDR3 is TGTGCCAGCAGTTTAATGGGAGACGGGCCCCAGCATTTT.

The chain links TRBV27 to TRBJ1-2; perhaps TRBD1 as D (5 bases). V was clipped by 6 bases and J by 1 base, with 15 bases between them. CDR1 and CDR2 from the germline V gene are MNHEY and SMNVEV (reference sequence). The CDR3 consists of 15 residues. CDR3 region: CASSFGSQGNYGYTF. As DNA, the CDR3 is TGTGCCAGCAGCTTCGGTTCCCAGGGTAACTATGGCTACACCTTC.

This clone was detected only a few times. The chain has TRBV28 and TRBJ1-1; D is unclear. V gave up 2 bases and J gave up 0 bases, with 7 bases separating them. In germline, CDR1 is MDHEN, CDR2 SYDVKM. The CDR3 contains 14 residues. CDR3 bases: TGTGCCAGCAGTTTAGGAGGGATGAACACTGAAGCTTTCTTT. Translated, it gives CASSLGGMNTEAFF. The full variable domain, rest sourced from reference TRBV28 and TRBJ1-1, is DVKVTQSSRYLVKRTGEKVFLECVQDMDHENMFWYRQDPGLGLRLIYFSYDVKMKEKGDIPEGYSVSREKKERFSLILESASTNQTSMYLCASSLGGMNTEAFFGQGTRLTVV.

V gene TRBV12-3 or TRBV12-4 combines with J gene TRBJ1-3; 9 nucleotides match TRBD1. This CDR3 region has 12 residues. Losses at the gene ends were 4 bases for V and 16 bases for J; bases not matched to a gene: 8. CDR3 sequence: CASSSPRQGGYF. CDR3 nucleotide sequence: TGTGCCAGCAGTTCCCCAAGACAGGGGGGGTATTTT.

This clone showed up just once. The J gene is TRBJ2-3, the V gene TRBV7-6; 16 bases align to TRBD2. The CDR3 is made up of 20 amino acids. The trim removed 6 bases at V and 4 bases at J, leaving 16 bases unmatched. Germline V gene sequence: CDR1 SGHVS, CDR2 FNYEAQ. This CDR3 is CASSLQSGTSGRAWADTQYF. The CDR3 region has the DNA TGTGCCAGCAGTCTTCAATCCGGGACTAGCGGGAGGGCCTGGGCAGATACGCAGTATTTT.

CDR3 bases: TGTGCCAGCAGTCGACAGGGGGAGCAGTACTTC. Translated: CASSRQGEQYF. The rearrangement links TRBV12-3 or TRBV12-4 to TRBJ2-7, with TRBD1 identical over 8 bases. The CDR3 totals 11 residues. J gave up 7 bases and V 5 bases, and 1 base lay outside the gene matches.

This clone was observed at least ten times. Other DNA sequences in this specimen translate into the identical CDR3. The chain links TRBV2 to TRBJ1-4, with unresolved D. The CDR3 is 15 residues long. Germline V gene data show CDR1 as SNHLY and CDR2 as FYNNEI. The V end was cut by 4 bases, the J end by 0 bases, with 9 bases between. The CDR3 DNA sequence: TGTGCCAGCAGTGGAGACACTTCAACTAATGAAAAACTGTTTTTT. Encoded protein: CASSGDTSTNEKLFF.

The chain links TRBV19 to TRBJ2-2, with TRBD2 matching 13 bases. J gave up 4 bases and V 6 bases, and 11 bases lay outside the gene matches. Germline V gene lookup returns CDR1 LNHDA and CDR2 SQIVND (reference sequence). The CDR3 spans 18 residues. The CDR3 DNA is TGTGCCAGTAGCCGGGGAGGACTAGCGGGAGTTGGCACCGGGGAGCTGTTTTTT. Its translation: CASSRGGLAGVGTGELFF. Filled out from reference TRBV19 and TRBJ2-2, the complete variable domain reads DGGITQSPKYLFRKEGQNVTLSCEQNLNHDAMYWYRQDPGQGLRLIYYSQIVNDFQKGDIAEGYSVSREKKESFPLTVTSAQKNPTAFYLCASSRGGLAGVGTGELFFGEGSRLTVL.

The chain joins TRBV2 to TRBJ1-2; TRBD1 is a possible D gene (6 bases). Germline CDR1 SNHLY, CDR2 FYNNEI. V was clipped by 3 bases and J by 8 bases, with 22 bases between them. The CDR3 contains 16 residues. The CDR3: CASSESGDKLLVGYTF. The DNA for the CDR3 is TGTGCCAGCAGTGAGTCAGGGGATAAACTCCTTGTCGGCTACACCTTC.

This clone was seen once. The genes are TRBV6-1 and TRBJ1-2; 9 bases match TRBD1. This CDR3 region has 14 residues. The germline CDR1 and CDR2 sequences are MNHNS and SASEGT. V shed 6 bases, J shed 8 bases, and the junction held 10 bases outside the gene matches. The CDR3 coding sequence is TGTGCCAGCAGCGAGACAGGGGGAATAGAAGGCTACACCTTC. Translated, it gives CASSETGGIEGYTF.

This clone was detected only a few times. The chain joins TRBV11-1 to TRBJ1-2, with 10 bases lining up with TRBD1. The junction had 4 bases not matched to a gene; V was cut back by 5 bases and J by 4 bases. Germline-derived CDR1 and CDR2 are SGHAT and FQDESV (reference sequence). The CDR3 totals 14 residues. CDR3 in amino acids: CASSLGQGVYGYTF. DNA of the CDR3: TGTGCCAGCAGCCTTGGACAGGGGGTCTATGGCTACACCTTC.

This rearrangement joins TRBV5-6 to TRBJ2-7, with D maybe TRBD1 (7 bases). This CDR3 region has 15 residues. V lost 4 bases and J lost 8, with 22 bases in between. Germline V gene sequence: CDR1 SGHDT, CDR2 YYEEEE. DNA for the CDR3: TGTGCCAGCAGCCGGGGGAGACAGGGAATTCAGAAGCAGTACTTC. Protein product: CASSRGRQGIQKQYF.

V usage is TRBV27 and J usage is TRBJ1-1; D is undetermined. The CDR3 sequence is 15 residues long. The V and J ends lost 5 bases and 4 bases respectively, with 17 bases between them. The germline gives CDR1 MNHEY, CDR2 SMNVEV (reference sequence). The CDR3 spells CASSPSAGRTTEAFF. The CDR3 DNA reads TGTGCCAGCAGTCCCTCCGCGGGAAGGACCACTGAAGCTTTCTTT.